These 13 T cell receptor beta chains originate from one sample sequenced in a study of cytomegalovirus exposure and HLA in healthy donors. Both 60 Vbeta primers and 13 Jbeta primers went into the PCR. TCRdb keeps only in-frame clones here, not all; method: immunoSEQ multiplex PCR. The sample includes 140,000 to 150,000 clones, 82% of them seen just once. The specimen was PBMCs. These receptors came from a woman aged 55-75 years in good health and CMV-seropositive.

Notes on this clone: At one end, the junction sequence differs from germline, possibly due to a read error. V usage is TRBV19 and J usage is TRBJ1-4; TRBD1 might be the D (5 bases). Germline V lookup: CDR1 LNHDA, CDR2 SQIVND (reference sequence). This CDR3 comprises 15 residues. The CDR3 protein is CASSRYDSHNEKLFF. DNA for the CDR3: TGTGCCAGCAGTAGATATGACAGCCATAATGAAAAACTGTTTTTT.

The CDR3 loop reads CASRQQGWEETQYF. CDR3 DNA sequence: TGTGCCAGCAGGCAACAGGGGTGGGAAGAGACCCAGTACTTC. This chain joins TRBV6-5 and TRBJ2-5, with 7 bases matching TRBD1. The germline gives CDR1 MNHEY, CDR2 SVGAGI. J lost 3 bases, V lost 6 bases, and 7 bases had no gene match. CDR3 length equals 14 residues.

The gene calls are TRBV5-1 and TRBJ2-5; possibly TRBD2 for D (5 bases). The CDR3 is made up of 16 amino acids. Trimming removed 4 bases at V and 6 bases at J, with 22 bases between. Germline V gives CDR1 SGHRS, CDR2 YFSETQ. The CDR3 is CASSLDALRGAKTQYF. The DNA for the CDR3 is TGCGCCAGCAGCCTGGACGCGTTACGGGGAGCTAAGACCCAGTACTTC.

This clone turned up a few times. CDR3 region: CASSLARQLNTEAFF. The CDR3 nucleotides read TGTGCCAGCAGCTTAGCGCGACAGTTGAACACTGAAGCTTTCTTT. This chain connects TRBV7-9 to TRBJ1-1; possible D gene TRBD1, 5 bases. The V end lost 0 bases, the J end lost 0 bases, and 8 bases lay between the germline ends. Germline V gene sequence: CDR1 SEHNR, CDR2 FQNEAQ (reference sequence). The CDR3 covers 15 residues.

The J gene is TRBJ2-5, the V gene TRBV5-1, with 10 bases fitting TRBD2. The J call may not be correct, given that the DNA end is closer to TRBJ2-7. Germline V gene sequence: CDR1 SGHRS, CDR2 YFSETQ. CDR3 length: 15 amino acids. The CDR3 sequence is CASSPIAGGTYEQYF. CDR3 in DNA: TGCGCCAGCAGCCCAATAGCGGGAGGAACCTACGAGCAGTACTTC.

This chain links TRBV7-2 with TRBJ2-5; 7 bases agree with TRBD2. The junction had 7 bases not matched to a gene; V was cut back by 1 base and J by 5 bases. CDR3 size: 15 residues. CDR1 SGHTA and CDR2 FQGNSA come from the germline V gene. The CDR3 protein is CASSLGGGSGETQYF. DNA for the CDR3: TGTGCCAGCAGCTTAGGGGGCGGGAGTGGGGAGACCCAGTACTTC.

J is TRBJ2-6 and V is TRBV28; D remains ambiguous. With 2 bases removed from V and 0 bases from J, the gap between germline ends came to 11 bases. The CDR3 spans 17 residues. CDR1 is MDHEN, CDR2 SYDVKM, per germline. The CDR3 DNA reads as TGTGCCAGCAGTTTAGGCTGGCCTAGCTCTGGGGCCAACGTCCTGACTTTC. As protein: CASSLGWPSSGANVLTF.

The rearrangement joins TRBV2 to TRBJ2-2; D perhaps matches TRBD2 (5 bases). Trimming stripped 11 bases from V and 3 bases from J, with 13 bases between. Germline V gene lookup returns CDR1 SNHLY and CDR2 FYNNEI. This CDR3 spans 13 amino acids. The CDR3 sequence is CAGNTRDTGELFF. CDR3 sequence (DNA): TGTGCCGGAAACACTAGAGACACCGGGGAGCTGTTTTTT.

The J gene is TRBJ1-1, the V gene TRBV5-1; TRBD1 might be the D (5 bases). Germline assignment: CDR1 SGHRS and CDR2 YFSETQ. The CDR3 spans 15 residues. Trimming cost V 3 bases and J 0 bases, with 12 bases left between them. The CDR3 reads CASSSAGVMNTEAFF. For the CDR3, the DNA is TGCGCCAGCAGCTCAGCGGGGGTTATGAACACTGAAGCTTTCTTT.

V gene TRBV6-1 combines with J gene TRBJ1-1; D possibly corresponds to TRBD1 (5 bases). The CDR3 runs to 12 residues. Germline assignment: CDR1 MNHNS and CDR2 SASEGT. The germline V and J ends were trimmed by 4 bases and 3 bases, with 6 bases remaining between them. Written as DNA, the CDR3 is TGTGCCAGCAGTGGGACATACACTGAAGCTTTCTTT. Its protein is CASSGTYTEAFF.

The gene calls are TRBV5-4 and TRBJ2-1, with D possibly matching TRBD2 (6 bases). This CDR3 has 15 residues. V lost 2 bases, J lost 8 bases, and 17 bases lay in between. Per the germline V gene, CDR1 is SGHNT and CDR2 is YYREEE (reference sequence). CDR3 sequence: CASSLEFSGGYEQFF. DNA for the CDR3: TGTGCCAGCAGCTTAGAATTTAGCGGTGGGTATGAGCAGTTCTTC.

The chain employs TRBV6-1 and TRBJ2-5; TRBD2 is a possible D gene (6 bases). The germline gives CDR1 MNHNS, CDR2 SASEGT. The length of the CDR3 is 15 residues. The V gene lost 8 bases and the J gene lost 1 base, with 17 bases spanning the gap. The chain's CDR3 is CASGTGVRVQETQYF. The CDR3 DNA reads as TGTGCCAGCGGAACGGGAGTGAGAGTCCAAGAGACCCAGTACTTC.

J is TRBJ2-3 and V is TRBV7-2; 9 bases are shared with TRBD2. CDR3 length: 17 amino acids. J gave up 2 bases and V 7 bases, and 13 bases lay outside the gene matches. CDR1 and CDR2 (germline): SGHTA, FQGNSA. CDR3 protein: CASTLPWASGVTDTQYF. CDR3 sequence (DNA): TGTGCCAGCACCCTCCCCTGGGCTAGCGGGGTCACAGATACGCAGTATTTT.